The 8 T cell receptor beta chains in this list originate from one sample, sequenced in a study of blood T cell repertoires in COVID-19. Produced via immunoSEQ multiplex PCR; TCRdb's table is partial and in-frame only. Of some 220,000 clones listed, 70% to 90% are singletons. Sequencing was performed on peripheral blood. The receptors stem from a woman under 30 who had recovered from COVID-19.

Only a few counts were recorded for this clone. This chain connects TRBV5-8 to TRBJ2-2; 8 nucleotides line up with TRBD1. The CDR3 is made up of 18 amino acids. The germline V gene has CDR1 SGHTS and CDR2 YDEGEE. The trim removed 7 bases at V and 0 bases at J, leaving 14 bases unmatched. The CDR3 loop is CASSLFQGAIANTGELFF. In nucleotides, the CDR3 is TGTGCCAGCTCTTTATTCCAGGGGGCCATAGCGAACACCGGGGAGCTGTTTTTT. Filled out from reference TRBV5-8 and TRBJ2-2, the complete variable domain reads EAGVTQSPTHLIKTRGQQATLRCSPISGHTSVYWYQQALGLGLQFLLWYDEGEERNRGNFPPRFSGRQFPNYSSELNVNALELEDSALYLCASSLFQGAIANTGELFFGEGSRLTVL.

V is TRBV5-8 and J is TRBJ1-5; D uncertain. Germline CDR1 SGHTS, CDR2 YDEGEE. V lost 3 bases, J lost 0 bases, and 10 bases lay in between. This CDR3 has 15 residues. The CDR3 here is CASSSTIYSNQPQHF. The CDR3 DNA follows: TGTGCCAGCAGCTCGACAATTTATAGCAATCAGCCCCAGCATTTT.

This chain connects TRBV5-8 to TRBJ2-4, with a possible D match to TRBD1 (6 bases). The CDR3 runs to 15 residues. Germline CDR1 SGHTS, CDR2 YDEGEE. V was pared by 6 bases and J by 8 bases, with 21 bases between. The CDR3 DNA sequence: TGTGCCAGCACCAAAACCGGGACAAAAGGGGACATTCAGTACTTC. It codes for CASTKTGTKGDIQYF.

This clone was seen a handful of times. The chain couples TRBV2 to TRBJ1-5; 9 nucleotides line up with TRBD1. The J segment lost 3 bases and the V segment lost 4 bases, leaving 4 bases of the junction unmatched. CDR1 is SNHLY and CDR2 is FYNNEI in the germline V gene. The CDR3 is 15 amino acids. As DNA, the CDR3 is TGTGCCAGCAGTGGGACAGGGGCGGTCAATCAGCCCCAGCATTTT. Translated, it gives CASSGTGAVNQPQHF.

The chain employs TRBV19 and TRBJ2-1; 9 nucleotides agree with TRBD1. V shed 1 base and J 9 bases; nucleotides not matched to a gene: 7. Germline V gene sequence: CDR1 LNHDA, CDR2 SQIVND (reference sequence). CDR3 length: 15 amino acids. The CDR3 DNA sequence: TGTGCCAGTAGTATAGGCTGGGACAGGGTGTGTGAGCAGTTCTTC. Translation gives CASSIGWDRVCEQFF.

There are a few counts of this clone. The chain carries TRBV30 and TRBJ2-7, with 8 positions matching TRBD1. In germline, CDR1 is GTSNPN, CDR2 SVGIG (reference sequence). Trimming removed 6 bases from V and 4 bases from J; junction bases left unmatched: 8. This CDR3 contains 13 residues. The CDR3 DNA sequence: TGTGCCTGCGATCCAACAGGGGGGTACGAGCAGTACTTC. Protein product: CACDPTGGYEQYF. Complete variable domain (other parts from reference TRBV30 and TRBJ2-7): SQTIHQWPATLVQPVGSPLSLECTVEGTSNPNLYWYRQAAGRGLQLLFYSVGIGQISSEVPQNLSASRPQDRQFILSSKKLLLSDSGFYLCACDPTGGYEQYFGPGTRLTVT.

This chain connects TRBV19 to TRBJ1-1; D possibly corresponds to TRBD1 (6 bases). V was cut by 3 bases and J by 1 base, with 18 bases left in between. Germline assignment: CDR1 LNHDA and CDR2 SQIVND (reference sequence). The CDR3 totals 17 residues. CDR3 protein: CASSILAPRGRNTEAFF. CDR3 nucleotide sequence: TGTGCCAGTAGTATTCTCGCCCCCAGGGGACGGAACACTGAAGCTTTCTTT.

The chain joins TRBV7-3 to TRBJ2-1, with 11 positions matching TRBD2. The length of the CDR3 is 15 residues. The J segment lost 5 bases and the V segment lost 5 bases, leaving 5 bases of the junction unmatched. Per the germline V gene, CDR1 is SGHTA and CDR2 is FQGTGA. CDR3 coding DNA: TGTGCCAGCAGCCTGGGACTAGCGGAAAACAATGAGCAGTTCTTC. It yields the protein CASSLGLAENNEQFF.